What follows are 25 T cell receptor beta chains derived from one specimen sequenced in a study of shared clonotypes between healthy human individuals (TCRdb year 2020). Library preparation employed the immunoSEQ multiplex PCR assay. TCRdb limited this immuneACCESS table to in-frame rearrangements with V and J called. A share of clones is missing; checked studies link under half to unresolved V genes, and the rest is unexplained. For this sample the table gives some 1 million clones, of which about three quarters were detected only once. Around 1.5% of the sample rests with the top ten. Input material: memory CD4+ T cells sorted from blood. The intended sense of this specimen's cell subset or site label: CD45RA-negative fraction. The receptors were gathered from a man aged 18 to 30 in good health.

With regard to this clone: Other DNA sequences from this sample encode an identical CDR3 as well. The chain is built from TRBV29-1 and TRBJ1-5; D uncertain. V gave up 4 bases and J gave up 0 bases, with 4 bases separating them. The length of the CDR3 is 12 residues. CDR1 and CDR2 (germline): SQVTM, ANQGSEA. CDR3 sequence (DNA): TGCAGCGTTGGAGGTAGCAATCAGCCCCAGCATTTT. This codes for CSVGGSNQPQHF.

The CDR3 is CASSLNRVSTGELFF. DNA for the CDR3: TGTGCCAGCAGCTTGAACAGGGTATCGACCGGGGAGCTGTTTTTT. The chain combines TRBV5-5 with TRBJ2-2, with D tentatively TRBD1 (6 bases). Germline-derived CDR1 and CDR2 are SGHKS and YYEKEE (reference sequence). V was trimmed by 1 base and J by 5 bases, leaving 12 bases between them. The CDR3 runs to 15 residues.

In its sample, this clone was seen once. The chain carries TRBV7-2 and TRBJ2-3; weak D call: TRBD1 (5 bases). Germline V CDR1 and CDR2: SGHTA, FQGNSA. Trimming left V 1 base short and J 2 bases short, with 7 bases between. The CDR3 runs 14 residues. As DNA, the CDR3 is TGTGCCAGCAGCTTAGGACAGTACACAGATACGCAGTATTTT. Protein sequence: CASSLGQYTDTQYF.

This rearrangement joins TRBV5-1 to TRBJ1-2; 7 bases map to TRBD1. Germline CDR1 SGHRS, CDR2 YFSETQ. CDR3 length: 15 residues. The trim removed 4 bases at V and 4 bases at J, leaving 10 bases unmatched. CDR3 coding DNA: TGCGCCAGCAGCGGACTACAGGGGCAGGTCTATGGCTACACCTTC. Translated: CASSGLQGQVYGYTF.

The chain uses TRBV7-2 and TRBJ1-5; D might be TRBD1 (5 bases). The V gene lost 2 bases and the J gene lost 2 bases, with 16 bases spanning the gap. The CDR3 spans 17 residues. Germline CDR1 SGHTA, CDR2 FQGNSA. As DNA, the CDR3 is TGTGCCAGCAGCTTAAGGGCAGGGTTAGCGGGCAATCAGCCCCAGCATTTT. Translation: CASSLRAGLAGNQPQHF. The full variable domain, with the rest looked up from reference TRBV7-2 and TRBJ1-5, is GAGVSQSPSNKVTEKGKDVELRCDPISGHTALYWYRQSLGQGLEFLIYFQGNSAPDKSGLPSDRFSAERTGGSVSTLTIQRTQQEDSAVYLCASSLRAGLAGNQPQHFGDGTRLSIL.

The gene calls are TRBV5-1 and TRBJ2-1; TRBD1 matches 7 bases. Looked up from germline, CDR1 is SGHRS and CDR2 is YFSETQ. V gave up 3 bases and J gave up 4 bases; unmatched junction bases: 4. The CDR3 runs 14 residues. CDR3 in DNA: TGCGCCAGCAGCTCCCCGGGACAGTACAATGAGCAGTTCTTC. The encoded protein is CASSSPGQYNEQFF.

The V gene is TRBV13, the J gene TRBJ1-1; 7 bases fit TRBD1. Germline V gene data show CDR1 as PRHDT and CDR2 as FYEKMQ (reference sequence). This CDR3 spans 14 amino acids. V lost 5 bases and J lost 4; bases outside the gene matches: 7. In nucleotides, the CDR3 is TGTGCCAGCAGCGGGCGACAGGGAGGCACTGAAGCTTTCTTT. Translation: CASSGRQGGTEAFF.

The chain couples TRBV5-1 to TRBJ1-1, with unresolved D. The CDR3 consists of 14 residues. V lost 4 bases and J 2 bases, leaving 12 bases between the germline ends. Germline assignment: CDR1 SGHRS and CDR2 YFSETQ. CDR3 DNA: TGCGCCAGCAGCCCCTGGGAGACAAACACTGAAGCTTTCTTT. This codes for CASSPWETNTEAFF. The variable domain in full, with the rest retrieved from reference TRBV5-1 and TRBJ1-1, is KAGVTQTPRYLIKTRGQQVTLSCSPISGHRSVSWYQQTPGQGLQFLFEYFSETQRNKGNFPGRFSGRQFSNSRSEMNVSTLELGDSALYLCASSPWETNTEAFFGQGTRLTVV.

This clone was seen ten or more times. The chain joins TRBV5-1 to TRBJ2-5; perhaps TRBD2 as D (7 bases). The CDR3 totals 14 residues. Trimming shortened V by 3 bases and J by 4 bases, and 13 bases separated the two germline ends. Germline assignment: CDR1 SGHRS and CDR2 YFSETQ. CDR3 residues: CASSSWGGGETQYF. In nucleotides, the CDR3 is TGCGCCAGCAGCTCTTGGGGGGGCGGAGAGACCCAGTACTTC.

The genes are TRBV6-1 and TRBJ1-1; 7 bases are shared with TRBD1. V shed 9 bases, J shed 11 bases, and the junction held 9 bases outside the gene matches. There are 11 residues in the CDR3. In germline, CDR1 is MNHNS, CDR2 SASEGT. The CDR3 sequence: CASGDEGAAFF. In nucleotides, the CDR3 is TGTGCCAGTGGAGATGAGGGGGCGGCTTTCTTT.

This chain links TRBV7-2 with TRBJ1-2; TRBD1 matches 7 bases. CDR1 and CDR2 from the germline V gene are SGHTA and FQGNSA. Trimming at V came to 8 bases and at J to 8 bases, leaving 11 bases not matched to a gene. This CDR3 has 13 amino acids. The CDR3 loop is CASRPGGSYGYTF. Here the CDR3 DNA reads TGTGCCAGCCGACCAGGGGGTAGCTACGGCTACACCTTC.

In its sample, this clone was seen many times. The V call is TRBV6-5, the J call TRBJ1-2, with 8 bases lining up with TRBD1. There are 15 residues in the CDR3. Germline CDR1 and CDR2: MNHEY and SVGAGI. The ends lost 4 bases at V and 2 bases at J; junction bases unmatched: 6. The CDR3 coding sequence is TGTGCCAGCAGTTCTGGACAGGGAATAAACTATGGCTACACCTTC. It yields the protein CASSSGQGINYGYTF.

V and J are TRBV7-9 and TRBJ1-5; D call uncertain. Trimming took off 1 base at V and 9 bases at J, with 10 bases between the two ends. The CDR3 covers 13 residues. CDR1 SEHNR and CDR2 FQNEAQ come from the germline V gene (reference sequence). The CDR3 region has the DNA TGTGCCAGCAGCTTAGAGGTCGGTTCGCCCCAGCATTTT. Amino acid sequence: CASSLEVGSPQHF.

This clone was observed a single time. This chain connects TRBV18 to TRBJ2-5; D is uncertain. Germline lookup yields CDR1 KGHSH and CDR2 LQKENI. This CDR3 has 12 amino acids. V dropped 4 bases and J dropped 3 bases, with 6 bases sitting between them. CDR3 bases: TGTGCCAGCTCACGGCAGGAAGAGACCCAGTACTTC. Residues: CASSRQEETQYF.

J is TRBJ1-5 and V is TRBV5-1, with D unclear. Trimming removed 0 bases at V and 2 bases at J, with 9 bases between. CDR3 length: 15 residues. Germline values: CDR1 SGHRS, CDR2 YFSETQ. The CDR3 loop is CASSLDVGGNQPQHF. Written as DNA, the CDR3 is TGCGCCAGCAGCTTGGACGTGGGCGGCAATCAGCCCCAGCATTTT.

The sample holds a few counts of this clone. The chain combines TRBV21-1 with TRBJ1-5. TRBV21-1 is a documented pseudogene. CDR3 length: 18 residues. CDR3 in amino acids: CASSKDLAGRGGNQPQHF. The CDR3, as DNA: TGTGCCAGCAGCAAGGACCTAGCGGGGCGCGGGGGCAATCAGCCCCAGCATTTT.

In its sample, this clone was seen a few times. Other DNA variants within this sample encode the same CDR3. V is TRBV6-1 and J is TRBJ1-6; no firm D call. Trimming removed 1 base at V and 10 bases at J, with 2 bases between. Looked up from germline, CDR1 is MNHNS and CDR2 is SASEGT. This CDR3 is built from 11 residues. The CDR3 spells CASSEGSPLHF. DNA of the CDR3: TGTGCCAGCAGTGAAGGCTCACCCCTCCACTTT.

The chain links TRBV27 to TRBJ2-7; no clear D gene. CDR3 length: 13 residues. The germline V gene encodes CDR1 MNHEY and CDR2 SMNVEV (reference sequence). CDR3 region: CAASRYIGYEQYF. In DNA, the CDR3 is TGTGCTGCGTCCAGGTACATTGGGTACGAGCAGTACTTC.

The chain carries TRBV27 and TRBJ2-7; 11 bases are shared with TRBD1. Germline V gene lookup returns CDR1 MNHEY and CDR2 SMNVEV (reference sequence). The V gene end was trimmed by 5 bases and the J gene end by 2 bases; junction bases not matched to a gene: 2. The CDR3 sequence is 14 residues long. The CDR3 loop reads CASSRGQGAYEQYF. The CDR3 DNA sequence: TGTGCCAGCAGTCGGGGACAGGGGGCCTACGAGCAGTACTTC.

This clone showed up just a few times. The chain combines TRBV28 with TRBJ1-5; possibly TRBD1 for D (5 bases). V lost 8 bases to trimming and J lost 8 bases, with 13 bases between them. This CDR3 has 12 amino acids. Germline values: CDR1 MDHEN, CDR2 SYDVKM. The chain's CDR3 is CASGGKGEPQHF. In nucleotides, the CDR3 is TGTGCCAGCGGGGGAAAAGGGGAGCCCCAGCATTTT.

The CDR3 region has the DNA TGTGCCAGCAGTTTACGGGTGGGCTATGGCTACACCTTC. Translating gives CASSLRVGYGYTF. V and J are TRBV28 and TRBJ1-2; no clear D gene. Germline assignment: CDR1 MDHEN and CDR2 SYDVKM. There are 13 residues in the CDR3. V was pared by 2 bases and J by 4 bases, with 8 bases between.

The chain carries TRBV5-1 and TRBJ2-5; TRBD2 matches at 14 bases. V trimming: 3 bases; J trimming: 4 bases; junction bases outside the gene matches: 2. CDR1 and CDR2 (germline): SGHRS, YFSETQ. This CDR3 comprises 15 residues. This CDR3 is CASSWGLAGVETQYF. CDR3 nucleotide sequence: TGCGCCAGCAGCTGGGGACTAGCGGGAGTAGAGACCCAGTACTTC.

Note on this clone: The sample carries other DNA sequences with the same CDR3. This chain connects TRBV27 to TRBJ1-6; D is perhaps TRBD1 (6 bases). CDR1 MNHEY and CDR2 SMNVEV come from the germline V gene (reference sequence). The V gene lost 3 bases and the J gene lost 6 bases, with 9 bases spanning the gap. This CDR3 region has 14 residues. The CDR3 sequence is CASSLGAGNSPLHF. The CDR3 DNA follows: TGTGCCAGCAGTTTGGGGGCCGGTAATTCACCCCTCCACTTT.

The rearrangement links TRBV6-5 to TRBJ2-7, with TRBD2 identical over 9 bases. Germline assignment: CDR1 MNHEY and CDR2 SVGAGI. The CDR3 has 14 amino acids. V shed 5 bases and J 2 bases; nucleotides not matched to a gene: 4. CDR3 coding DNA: TGTGCCAGCAGTGCGACTAGCGGAACCTACGAGCAGTACTTC. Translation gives CASSATSGTYEQYF.

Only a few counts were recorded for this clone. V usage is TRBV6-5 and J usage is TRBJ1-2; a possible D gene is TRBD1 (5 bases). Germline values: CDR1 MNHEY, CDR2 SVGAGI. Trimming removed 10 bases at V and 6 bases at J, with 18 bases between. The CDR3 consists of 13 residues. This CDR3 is CATPRGIRDGYTF. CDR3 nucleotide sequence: TGTGCCACCCCCCGGGGGATTAGGGATGGCTACACCTTC.